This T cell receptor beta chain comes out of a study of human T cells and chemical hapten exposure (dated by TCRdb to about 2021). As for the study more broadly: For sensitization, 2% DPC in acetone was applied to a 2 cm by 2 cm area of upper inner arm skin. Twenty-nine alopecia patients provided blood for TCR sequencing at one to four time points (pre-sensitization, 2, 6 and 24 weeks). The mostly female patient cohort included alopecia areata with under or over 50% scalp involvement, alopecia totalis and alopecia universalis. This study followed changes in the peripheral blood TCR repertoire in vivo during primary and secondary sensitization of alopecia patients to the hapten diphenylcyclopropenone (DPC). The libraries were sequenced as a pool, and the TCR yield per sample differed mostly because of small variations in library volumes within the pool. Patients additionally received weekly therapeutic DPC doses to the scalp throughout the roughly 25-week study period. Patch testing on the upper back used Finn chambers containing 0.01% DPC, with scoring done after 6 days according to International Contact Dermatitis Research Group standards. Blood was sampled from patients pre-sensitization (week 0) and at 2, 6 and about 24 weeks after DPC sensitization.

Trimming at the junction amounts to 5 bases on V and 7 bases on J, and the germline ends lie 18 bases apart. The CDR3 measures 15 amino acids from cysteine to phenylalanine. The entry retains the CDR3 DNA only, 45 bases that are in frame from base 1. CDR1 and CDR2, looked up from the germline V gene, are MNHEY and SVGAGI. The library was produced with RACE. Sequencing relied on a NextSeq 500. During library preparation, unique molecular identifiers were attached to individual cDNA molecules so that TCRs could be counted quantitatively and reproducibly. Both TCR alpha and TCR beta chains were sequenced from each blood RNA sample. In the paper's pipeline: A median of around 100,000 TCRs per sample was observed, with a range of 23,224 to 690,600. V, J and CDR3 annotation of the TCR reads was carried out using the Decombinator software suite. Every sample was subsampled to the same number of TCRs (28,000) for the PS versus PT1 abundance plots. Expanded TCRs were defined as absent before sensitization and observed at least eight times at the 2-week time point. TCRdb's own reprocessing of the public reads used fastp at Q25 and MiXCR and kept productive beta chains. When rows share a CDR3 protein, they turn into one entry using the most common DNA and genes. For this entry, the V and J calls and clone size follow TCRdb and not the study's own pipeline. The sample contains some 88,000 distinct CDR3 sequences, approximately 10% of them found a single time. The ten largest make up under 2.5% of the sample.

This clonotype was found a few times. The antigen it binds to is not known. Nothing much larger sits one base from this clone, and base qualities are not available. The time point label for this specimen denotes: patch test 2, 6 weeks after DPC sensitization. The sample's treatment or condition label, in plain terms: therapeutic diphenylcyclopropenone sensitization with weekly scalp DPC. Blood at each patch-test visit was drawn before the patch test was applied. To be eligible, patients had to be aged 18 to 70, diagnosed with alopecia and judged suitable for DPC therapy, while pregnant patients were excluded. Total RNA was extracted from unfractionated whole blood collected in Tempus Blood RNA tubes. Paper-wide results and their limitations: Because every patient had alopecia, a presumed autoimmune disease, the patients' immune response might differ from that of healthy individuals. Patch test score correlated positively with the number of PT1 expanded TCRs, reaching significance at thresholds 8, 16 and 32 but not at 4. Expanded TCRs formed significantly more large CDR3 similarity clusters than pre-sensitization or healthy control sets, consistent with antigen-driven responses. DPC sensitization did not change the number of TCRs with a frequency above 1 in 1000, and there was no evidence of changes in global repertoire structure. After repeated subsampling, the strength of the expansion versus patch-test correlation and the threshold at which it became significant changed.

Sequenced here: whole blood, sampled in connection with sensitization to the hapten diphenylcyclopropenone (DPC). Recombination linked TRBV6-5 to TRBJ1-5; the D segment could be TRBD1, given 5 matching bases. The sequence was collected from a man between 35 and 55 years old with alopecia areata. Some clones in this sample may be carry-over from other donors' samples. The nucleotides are TGTGCCAGCAGTAGAGACGGGGGGGTGGGCCAGCCCCAGCATTTT. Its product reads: CASSRDGGVGQPQHF.